This TCR beta chain was sequenced for a study of T cells in Graves' hyperthyroidism and ophthalmopathy. Amplification of TCR beta CDR3 regions was performed using RNA transcripts as template. TCR CDR3 regions were first amplified by RT-PCR with HTBI primers. TCRdb passed the multiplex PCR reads through MiXCR, listing each CDR3 protein once. The table lists hundreds of thousands of distinct CDR3 sequences, around 17% of them singletons, with approximately 20% in the top ten. This CDR3 region has 13 residues. The germline V and J ends were trimmed by 4 bases and 6 bases, with 15 bases remaining between them. Germline lookup yields CDR1 GTSNPN and CDR2 SVGIG (reference sequence). Stable hyperthyroidism: no ophthalmopathy progression over 18 months of follow-up. Points on this clonotype: As yet, its antigen is unknown. This clone may be a read error of a much larger clone one base away.

Overall study findings and caveats: Expanded thyroid clonotypes (above 0.001) were mostly also found in blood.

The genes are TRBV30 and TRBJ1-1; D may be TRBD1 (6 bases). The receptor was derived from a woman aged 18-35 years with Graves' hyperthyroidism. Sequenced: blood. DNA for the CDR3: TGTGCCTGGATCTTGTACAGGGACCCTGAAGCTTTCTTT. The encoded protein is CAWILYRDPEAFF. The whole variable domain, filled in from reference TRBV30 and TRBJ1-1, reads SQTIHQWPATLVQPVGSPLSLECTVEGTSNPNLYWYRQAAGRGLQLLFYSVGIGQISSEVPQNLSASRPQDRQFILSSKKLLLSDSGFYLCAWILYRDPEAFFGQGTRLTVV.